Listed here are 5 T cell receptor beta chains from one sample, sequenced in a study of T cells in Graves' hyperthyroidism and ophthalmopathy. From RNA transcripts, TCR beta CDR3 regions were amplified. With the HTBI primer set, the TCR CDR3 went through a first round of RT-PCR. In TCRdb, the multiplex PCR reads were re-called with MiXCR into one record per CDR3 protein. The top ten hold about two fifths of the sample, which has about 510,000 distinct CDR3 sequences, over 45% seen once. Source material: peripheral blood or thyroid tissue (not recorded which). These receptors originate from an adult woman with Graves' disease, either hyperthyroidism or ophthalmopathy (not recorded which).

This clonotype appeared a few times. The J gene is TRBJ1-2, the V gene TRBV5-6; D unclear. This CDR3 spans 13 amino acids. Germline CDR1 SGHDT, CDR2 YYEEEE. Trimming removed 0 bases from V and 4 bases from J, with 7 bases in between. The CDR3 nucleotides are TGTGCCAGCAGCTTGGCCAGGTCCTATGGCTACACCTTC. Translating gives CASSLARSYGYTF.

The gene calls are TRBV5-4 and TRBJ1-1, with no clear D. The V end lost 0 bases, the J end lost 9 bases, and 15 bases lay between the germline ends. The length of the CDR3 is 14 residues. Germline CDR1 SGHNT, CDR2 YYREEE (reference sequence). CDR3 region: CASSLVLAGTKAFF. CDR3 in DNA: TGTGCCAGCAGCTTGGTACTAGCGGGCACAAAAGCTTTCTTT.

This clonotype came up many times. The chain uses TRBV6-6 and TRBJ1-1; 7 positions match TRBD1. Germline trimming cut 2 bases from V and 5 bases from J; bases unmatched to any gene: 2. The CDR3 is 13 residues long. Germline CDR1 reads MNHNY; CDR2 reads SVGAGI (reference sequence). As DNA, the CDR3 is TGTGCCAGCAGTTACGACAGGGTTACTGAAGCTTTCTTT. Protein: CASSYDRVTEAFF.

A word on this clonotype: A much larger clone differs from this one at a single base, so this may be a read error. The chain has TRBV6-1 and TRBJ1-3; D possibly corresponds to TRBD1 (5 bases). CDR3 length: 13 residues. The ends were cut back, 8 bases at V and 0 bases at J, with 8 bases in the middle. Germline CDR1 and CDR2: MNHNS and SASEGT. The CDR3 protein is CASGGDSGNTIYF. The CDR3 nucleotides are TGTGCCAGCGGAGGGGACTCTGGAAACACCATATATTTT.

This clonotype was observed many times. The gene calls are TRBV20-1 and TRBJ2-5, with D possibly matching TRBD2 (5 bases). Per the germline V gene, CDR1 is DFQATT and CDR2 is SNEGSKA (reference sequence). V was pared by 2 bases and J by 6 bases, with 13 bases between. There are 13 residues in the CDR3. CDR3 bases: TGCAGTGCTAGACGGGAAATGCTCCAGACCCAGTACTTC. Translated, it gives CSARREMLQTQYF.